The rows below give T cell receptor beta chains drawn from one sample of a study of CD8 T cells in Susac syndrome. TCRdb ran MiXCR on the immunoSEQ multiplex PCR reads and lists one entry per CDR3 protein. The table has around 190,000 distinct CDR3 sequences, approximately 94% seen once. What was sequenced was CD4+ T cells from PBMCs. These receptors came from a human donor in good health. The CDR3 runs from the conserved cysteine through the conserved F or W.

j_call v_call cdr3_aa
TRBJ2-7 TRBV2 CASATGSEQYF
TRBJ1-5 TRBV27 CASQGGFRQPQHF
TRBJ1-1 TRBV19 CASSEPGWTEAFF
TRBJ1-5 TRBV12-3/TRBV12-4 CASSLWQGAQPQHF
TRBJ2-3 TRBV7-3 CASSLEGLAGDTQYF
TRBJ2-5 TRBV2 CAIQPGLEETQYF
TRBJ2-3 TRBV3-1 CASSQGRTTDTQYF
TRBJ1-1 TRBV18 CASSPQKGMNTEAFF
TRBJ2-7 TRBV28 CASRGAVSYEQYF
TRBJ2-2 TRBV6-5 CASRGTLAGTGELFF
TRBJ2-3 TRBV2 CASRGDGGDTQYF
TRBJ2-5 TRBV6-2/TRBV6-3 CASSHGTPSETQYF
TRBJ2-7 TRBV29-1 CSVTGDSSYEQYF
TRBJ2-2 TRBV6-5 CASSPRGTGELFF
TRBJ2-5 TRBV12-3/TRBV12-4 CASSLRSGVLQETQYF
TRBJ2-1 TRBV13 CASSASGEPYNEQFF
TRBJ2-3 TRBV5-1 CASSLGVAGRTDTQYF
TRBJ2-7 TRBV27 CASSLLAKSYEQYF
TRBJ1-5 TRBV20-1 CSASAGQGGQPQLF
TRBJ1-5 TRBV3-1 CASSQDKDQPQHF
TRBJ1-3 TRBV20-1 CSAVGTGGNTIYF
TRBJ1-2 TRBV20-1 CSASFPGIYGYTF
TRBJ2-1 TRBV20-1 CSASPQTGTYNEQFF
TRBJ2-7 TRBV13 CASSPWTGASYEQYF
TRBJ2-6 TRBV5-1 CASSQDPSGANVLTF
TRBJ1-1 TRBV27 CASSPGQLHMNTEAFF
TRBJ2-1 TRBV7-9 CASSLGLADEQFF
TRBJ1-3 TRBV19 CASSQNTGAGNTIYF
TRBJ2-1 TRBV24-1 CATSDPGGLRYNEQFF
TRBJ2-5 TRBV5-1 CASSLVSVQETQYF
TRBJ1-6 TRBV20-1 CSAIGGYNSPLHF
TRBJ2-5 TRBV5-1 CASSLGTERSEETQYF
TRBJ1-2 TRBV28 CASSLGFYGYTF
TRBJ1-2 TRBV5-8 CASSWGHIAGYTF
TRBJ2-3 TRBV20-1 CSAPPGQGFADTQYF
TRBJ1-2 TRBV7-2 CASSWYYGYTF
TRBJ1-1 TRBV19 CASSIVVGNTEAFF
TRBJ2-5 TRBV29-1 CSVAASYQETQYF
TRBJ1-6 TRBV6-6 CASSGRGPDSPLHF
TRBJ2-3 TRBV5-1 CASSSHQGRTDTQYF
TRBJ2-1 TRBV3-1 CASSPGGPLNEQFF
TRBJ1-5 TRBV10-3 CAISVGDRGQPQHF
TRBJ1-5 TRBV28 CASSPRQGAGQPQHF
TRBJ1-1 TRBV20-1 CSAAPLTGHTEAFF
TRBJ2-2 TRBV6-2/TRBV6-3 CASSLTRRGTGELFF
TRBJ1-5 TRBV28 CASSLRRDRSNQPQHF
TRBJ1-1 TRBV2 CASSAQGNTEAFF
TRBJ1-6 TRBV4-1 CASSQDHSPLHF
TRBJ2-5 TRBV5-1 CASSLGAKGETQYF
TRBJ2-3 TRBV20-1 CSARRHTDTQYF
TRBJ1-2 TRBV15 CATSSIYGYTF
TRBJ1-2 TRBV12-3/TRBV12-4 CASSSNNYGYTF
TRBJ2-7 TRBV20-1 CSARDSRVAGVHEQYF
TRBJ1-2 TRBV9 CASSAQGLGYGYTF
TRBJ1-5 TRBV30 CAWSPGGTLTQPQHF